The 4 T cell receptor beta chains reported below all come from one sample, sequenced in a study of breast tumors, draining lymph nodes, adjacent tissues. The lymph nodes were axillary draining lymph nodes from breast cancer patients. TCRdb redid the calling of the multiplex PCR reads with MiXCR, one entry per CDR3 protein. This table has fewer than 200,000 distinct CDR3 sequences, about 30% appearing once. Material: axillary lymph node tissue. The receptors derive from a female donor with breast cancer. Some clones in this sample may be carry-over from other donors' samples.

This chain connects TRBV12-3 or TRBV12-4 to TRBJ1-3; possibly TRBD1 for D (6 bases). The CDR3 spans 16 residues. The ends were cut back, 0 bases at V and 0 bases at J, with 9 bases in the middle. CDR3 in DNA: TGTGCCAGCAGTTTAGCAGGGGGAGGCTCTGGAAACACCATATATTTT. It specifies CASSLAGGGSGNTIYF.

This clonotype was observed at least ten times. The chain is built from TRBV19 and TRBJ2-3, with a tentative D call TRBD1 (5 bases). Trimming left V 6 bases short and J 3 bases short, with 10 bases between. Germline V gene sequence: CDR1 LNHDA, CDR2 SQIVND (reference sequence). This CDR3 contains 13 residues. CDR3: CASRDRNTDTQYF. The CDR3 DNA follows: TGTGCCAGTAGAGACAGAAATACAGATACGCAGTATTTT.

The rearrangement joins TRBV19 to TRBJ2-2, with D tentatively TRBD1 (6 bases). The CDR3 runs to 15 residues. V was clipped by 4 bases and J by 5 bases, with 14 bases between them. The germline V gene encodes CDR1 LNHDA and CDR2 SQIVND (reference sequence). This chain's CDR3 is CASSKGNQGTGELFF. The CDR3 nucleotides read TGTGCCAGTAGTAAAGGCAATCAGGGGACCGGGGAGCTGTTTTTT.

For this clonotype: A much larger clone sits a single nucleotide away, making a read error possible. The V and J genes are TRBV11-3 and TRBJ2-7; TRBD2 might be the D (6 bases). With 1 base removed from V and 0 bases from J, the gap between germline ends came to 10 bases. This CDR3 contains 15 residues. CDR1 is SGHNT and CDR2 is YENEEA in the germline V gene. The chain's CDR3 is CASSLAGGASYEQYF. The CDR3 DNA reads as TGTGCCAGCAGCTTAGCCGGGGGAGCCTCCTACGAGCAGTACTTC.